The sequence of this TCR beta chain was determined in a study of Graves' ophthalmopathy and Graves' hyperthyroidism. In the study overall: Samples of peripheral blood were obtained at initial diagnosis, prior to treatment of any kind.

Germline V gene lookup returns CDR1 SNHLY and CDR2 FYNNEI. J gave up 7 bases and V 3 bases, and 8 bases lay outside the gene matches. The CDR3 has 15 residues. This clonotype was detected many times. RNA transcripts were the template, and TCR beta CDR3 regions were amplified from them. In the first round, RT-PCR was carried out with HTBI primers, and a multiplex PCR formed the second round. TCRdb reprocessed the multiplex PCR reads with MiXCR, giving one entry per CDR3 protein. There are some 750,000 distinct CDR3 sequences in the sample; 40% occur only once, and 44% lies in the top ten. The material sequenced was peripheral blood. The clonotype originates from an adult man with Graves' ophthalmopathy. This chain links TRBV2 with TRBJ1-4; TRBD1 matches at 7 bases. For the CDR3, the DNA is TGTGCCAGCAGTGATGGACAGGTGGCGAGTGAAAAACTGTTTTTT. This codes for CASSDGQVASEKLFF. The full variable domain, rest sourced from reference TRBV2 and TRBJ1-4, is EPEVTQTPSHQVTQMGQEVILRCVPISNHLYFYWYRQILGQKVEFLVSFYNNEISEKSEIFDDQFSVERPDGSNFTLKIRSTKLEDSAMYFCASSDGQVASEKLFFGSGTQLSVL.